These T cell receptor beta chains were read from a single sample in a study of cytomegalovirus exposure and HLA in healthy donors. Sequencing used immunoSEQ multiplex PCR; TCRdb keeps in-frame clones, though not all of them. Of 90,000 to 120,000 clones detected, 74% appear once; the ten largest clones hold 13% to 15%. Sequencing used PBMCs. The receptors derive from a woman between 40 and 50 years old in good health and CMV-seropositive. CDR3s include the opening cysteine and the closing phenylalanine or tryptophan. A D gene is named only where the DNA matches it firmly. Size values are once, few and many counts, or a class for expanded clones, and some rows have none.

>.|TRBV11-3|.|TRBJ1-5
CASSLIPTWGDQPQHF
TGTGCCAGCAGCTTAATACCCACCTGGGGCGATCAGCCCCAGCATTTT
>.|TRBV30|TRBD2|TRBJ2-3
CAWSVAGVTDTQYF
TGTGCCTGGAGTGTAGCGGGGGTCACAGATACGCAGTATTTT
>few|TRBV19|.|TRBJ2-2
CASRRVTGTGELFF
TGTGCCAGTAGGCGGGTAACGGGGACCGGGGAGCTGTTTTTT
>.|TRBV4-1|.|TRBJ2-7
CASSPVGQDEQYF
TGCGCCAGCAGCCCCGTAGGCCAGGACGAGCAGTACTTC
>few|TRBV7-9|TRBD2|TRBJ2-3
CASSLGNRGGPDTQYF
TGTGCCAGCAGCTTAGGGAATCGGGGGGGACCAGATACGCAGTATTTT
>.|TRBV19|TRBD1|TRBJ1-2
CASSQTGNYGYTF
TGTGCCAGTAGCCAGACAGGGAACTATGGCTACACCTTC
>.|TRBV6-1|.|TRBJ2-3
CASSEAGSTDTQYF
TGTGCCAGCAGTGAGGCAGGGAGCACAGATACGCAGTATTTT
>.|TRBV5-6|TRBD1|TRBJ2-7
CASSLPGTGSDEQYF
TGTGCCAGCAGCTTACCCGGGACAGGGTCGGACGAGCAGTACTTC
>.|TRBV27|.|TRBJ1-2
CASSLYAGNHGYTF
TGTGCCAGCAGTTTATACGCAGGGAACCATGGCTACACCTTC
>.|TRBV7-3|.|TRBJ2-1
CASSFGLYNEQFF
TGTGCCAGCAGCTTTGGACTCTACAATGAGCAGTTCTTC
>.|TRBV7-2|TRBD2|TRBJ2-7
CASSLGGLGGYEQYF
TGTGCCAGCAGCTTAGGGGGACTAGGCGGCTACGAGCAGTACTTC
>.|TRBV7-2|.|TRBJ1-2
CASSLARDRGYTF
TGTGCCAGCAGCTTAGCGCGGGACCGCGGCTACACCTTC
>once|TRBV30|TRBD2|TRBJ2-7
CACRRGVFYEQYF
TGTGCCTGTAGGCGGGGGGTTTTTTACGAGCAGTACTTC
>.|TRBV5-1|.|TRBJ1-1
CASSLTGMNTEAFF
TGCGCCAGCAGCTTGACAGGGATGAACACTGAAGCTTTCTTT
>.|TRBV7-3|.|TRBJ2-2
CASSSAASVGGTGELFF
TGTGCCAGCAGCTCCGCCGCCAGCGTTGGAGGCACCGGGGAGCTGTTTTTT
>few|TRBV30|.|TRBJ2-3
CAWSVIVGHRPTDTQYF
TGTGCCTGGAGCGTAATAGTGGGACACCGACCCACAGATACGCAGTATTTT
>.|TRBV7-2|.|TRBJ1-3
CASSLDPVSGNTIYF
TGTGCCAGCAGCTTAGACCCGGTCTCTGGAAACACCATATATTTT
>.|TRBV9|.|TRBJ2-7
CASSAHLTENEQYF
TGTGCCAGCAGCGCGCACCTAACAGAGAACGAGCAGTACTTC
>few|TRBV19|.|TRBJ1-1
CASSTTYSTEAFF
TGTGCCAGTAGTACTACCTACTCCACTGAAGCTTTCTTT
>many|TRBV7-7|TRBD2|TRBJ2-3
CASSASGTDTQYF
TGTGCTAGCAGCGCTAGCGGGACAGATACGCAGTATTTT
>.|TRBV5-1|.|TRBJ2-7
CASSSQGGQGYEQYF
TGCGCCAGCAGCTCTCAGGGGGGCCAGGGGTACGAGCAGTACTTC
>.|TRBV4-3|TRBD1|TRBJ2-7
CASSQDWGQGAYEQYF
TGCGCCAGCAGCCAAGATTGGGGACAGGGGGCCTACGAGCAGTACTTC
>.|TRBV25-1|TRBD2|TRBJ2-1
CASSEPLAGAYNEQFF
TGTGCCAGCAGTGAGCCACTAGCGGGGGCGTACAATGAGCAGTTCTTC
>.|TRBV11-2|TRBD2|TRBJ2-1
CASSFSGGTYNEQFF
TGTGCCAGCAGCTTTAGCGGGGGGACCTACAATGAGCAGTTCTTC
>.|TRBV13|.|TRBJ2-3
CASSLDSGFTDTQYF
TGTGCCAGCAGCTTAGATTCGGGTTTCACAGATACGCAGTATTTT
>.|TRBV5-6|.|TRBJ2-5
CVSSSGETQYF
TGTGTCAGCAGCTCGGGGGAGACCCAGTACTTC
>.|TRBV2|TRBD1|TRBJ1-4
CASRVQGQTNEKLFF
TGTGCCAGCCGCGTACAGGGACAGACTAATGAAAAACTGTTTTTT
>few|TRBV7-7|.|TRBJ2-3
CASSLGGRDTQYF
TGTGCTAGCAGCTTGGGGGGGCGGGATACGCAGTATTTT
>.|TRBV10-3|.|TRBJ1-2
CAISPTGANYGYTF
TGTGCCATCAGCCCGACAGGAGCTAACTATGGCTACACCTTC
>.|TRBV6-1|.|TRBJ1-1
CASSEGGGVRVF
TGTGCCAGCAGTGAAGGGGGGGGTGTAAGAGTCTTT
>.|TRBV19|TRBD1|TRBJ2-6
CASSFAGGAGANVLTF
TGTGCCAGTAGTTTTGCAGGGGGCGCTGGGGCCAACGTCCTGACTTTC
>.|TRBV5-1|.|TRBJ2-3
CASSLAGGETDTQYF
TGCGCCAGCAGCTTGGCCGGGGGAGAGACAGATACGCAGTATTTT
>.|TRBV5-3|.|TRBJ1-1
CARSLGVNTEAFF
TGTGCCAGAAGCTTGGGCGTGAACACTGAAGCTTTCTTT
>.|TRBV5-6|.|TRBJ2-5
CASSADDRTQYF
TGTGCCAGCAGCGCCGACGACAGAACCCAGTACTTC
>.|TRBV7-8|TRBD1|TRBJ1-2
CASSFGQAVIGYGYTF
TGTGCCAGCAGCTTTGGACAGGCCGTGATCGGGTATGGCTACACCTTC
>.|TRBV27|.|TRBJ1-4
CASSFGGLVANEKLFF
TGTGCCAGCAGTTTCGGGGGACTGGTAGCTAATGAAAAACTGTTTTTT